The subject of this entry is one T cell receptor beta chain. Its antigen remains unidentified. Primers included in the PCR were 60 Vbeta and 13 Jbeta primers. TCRdb's copy holds only in-frame clones and misses some; the assay was immunoSEQ multiplex PCR. This table has approximately 150,000 clones, roughly 73% appearing once. These data originate in a study of cytomegalovirus exposure and HLA in healthy donors. General study points: Diagnosis of cytomegalovirus status made by the classifier reportedly showed high specificity and sensitivity. Being productive about 90% or about 30% of the time was typical of most TCR beta V segments in an earlier analysis. Cytomegalovirus-associated TCR beta chains were listed, numbering approximately 150.

Deletions cut 4 bases from V and 9 bases from J, with 12 bases between. The CDR3 loop spans 12 amino acids. CDR1 is SGHNT, CDR2 YYREEE, per germline (reference sequence). The source of this sequence is a man aged 40-49 years in good health and CMV-seronegative. The V and J genes are TRBV5-4 and TRBJ2-3, with TRBD2 as a possible D gene (5 bases). Source material: PBMCs. The CDR3 loop is CASSNDGVTQYF. CDR3 coding DNA: TGTGCCAGCAGCAACGACGGGGTCACGCAGTATTTT.